The source of this T cell receptor (beta chain) is a study of control samples from healthy donors and cancer patients. Produced via immunoSEQ multiplex PCR; TCRdb's table is partial and in-frame only. The sample consists of around 100,000 clones, roughly 92% of them appearing once. The receptor's source is a human donor in good health. The donor label of this sample is uncertain. The specimen sequenced was blood.

CDR3 residues: CASSRRGRADYTGELFF. CDR3 bases: TGCGCCAGCAGCCGGAGAGGGAGGGCCGATTACACCGGGGAGCTGTTTTTT. V is TRBV4-3 and J is TRBJ2-2; TRBD2 matches 7 bases. V was clipped by 4 bases and J by 3 bases; unmatched bases: 11. The CDR3 is made up of 17 amino acids. The germline gives CDR1 LGHNA, CDR2 YSLEER.